This T cell receptor beta chain derives from a study of T-cell reconstitution after alpha-beta-depleted transplantation in children. The CDR3 is 20 amino acids. Looked up from germline, CDR1 is ENHRY and CDR2 is SYGVKD. After removal of 6 bases from V and 0 bases from J, the junction contained 18 bases not matched to a gene. During its preparation, the TCRbeta library received unique molecular identifiers. TCRdb ran MiXCR on the PCR reads and lists one entry per CDR3 protein. The sample includes about 360,000 distinct CDR3 sequences, 13% of them seen just once. The material was PBMCs, obtained from the stem cell graft. V is TRBV10-3 and J is TRBJ2-2, with 8 bases identical to TRBD1. The sequence was collected from a human donor who donated a stem cell graft to a child with Fanconi anemia. Here the CDR3 reads CAIRERGFMGTGANTGELFF. In nucleotides, the CDR3 is TGTGCCATCAGAGAAAGGGGTTTTATGGGGACAGGAGCGAACACCGGGGAGCTGTTTTTT.